This entry describes one T cell receptor (beta chain). Antigen specificity is unknown. This PCR relied on a set of 60 Vbeta primers and 13 Jbeta primers. Sequencing was performed with immunoSEQ multiplex PCR; in TCRdb, only in-frame clones are kept and a portion is missing. The sample includes some 140,000 clones, over 60% seen only once; the top ten take 4% to 4.5%. The entry originates in a study of cytomegalovirus exposure and HLA in healthy donors. Regarding the study as a whole: Whilst most TCR sequences proved rare, a subset of public TCRs occurred across many donors. In an earlier analysis, about 87% or about 30%: the productive usage of most TCR beta V segments. V- and J-gene trimming in TCR beta was tied to a missense DCLRE1C variant by an analysis performed later.

The sample consisted of PBMCs. The clonotype comes from a woman in her thirties or forties in good health and CMV-seronegative.

The CDR3 DNA reads TGTGCCAGCTCATCGACAGGGGGCGACTACGAGCAGTACTTC. It codes for CASSSTGGDYEQYF. The chain couples TRBV18 to TRBJ2-7, with 10 bases that match TRBD1. The V segment lost 5 bases and the J segment 3 bases; nucleotides outside the gene matches: 4. CDR1 KGHSH and CDR2 LQKENI come from the germline V gene. This CDR3 is 14 amino acids long.